The 30 T cell receptor beta chains below were found in one sample sequenced in a study of OX40 agonist ivuxolimab in advanced cancers. Repertoires were generated with immunoSEQ multiplex PCR, while TCRdb's copy carries only in-frame clones and drops some. The table lists approximately 71,000 clones, about 94% of them singletons. This material consisted of CD4+ or CD8+ T cells sorted from blood, taken in a trial of the OX40 agonist ivuxolimab. The receptor set was obtained from an adult with an advanced solid tumor such as melanoma, head and neck, liver or kidney cancer.

This chain joins TRBV28 and TRBJ2-7; 7 bases align to TRBD1. Germline V CDR1 and CDR2: MDHEN, SYDVKM. Germline trimming cut 3 bases from V and 3 bases from J; bases unmatched to any gene: 5. The CDR3 totals 14 residues. For the CDR3, the DNA is TGTGCCAGCAGTTTGCCAGGACAGGTCTACGAGCAGTACTTC. This translates into CASSLPGQVYEQYF.

The gene calls are TRBV7-6 and TRBJ2-3; D unclear. V gave up 1 base and J gave up 2 bases, with 7 bases separating them. CDR3 length: 14 amino acids. Per germline, CDR1 SGHVS and CDR2 FNYEAQ. CDR3 sequence (DNA): TGTGCCAGCAGCTTAGGAAGGACCACAGATACGCAGTATTTT. This codes for CASSLGRTTDTQYF. Drawing the rest from reference TRBV7-6 and TRBJ2-3, the complete variable domain is GAGVSQSPRYKVTKRGQDVALRCDPISGHVSLYWYRQALGQGPEFLTYFNYEAQQDKSGLPNDRFSAERPEGSISTLTIQRTEQRDSAMYRCASSLGRTTDTQYFGPGTRLTVL.

The chain is built from TRBV6-1 and TRBJ2-2, with TRBD2 matching 13 bases. Losses at the gene ends were 4 bases for V and 6 bases for J; bases not matched to a gene: 5. The CDR3 loop spans 16 amino acids. The germline gives CDR1 MNHNS, CDR2 SASEGT. The CDR3 sequence: CASSALAGGPAGELFF. DNA for the CDR3: TGTGCCAGCAGTGCACTAGCGGGAGGGCCGGCCGGGGAGCTGTTTTTT.

V usage is TRBV27 and J usage is TRBJ2-4; D is unclear. Deletions cut 5 bases from V and 8 bases from J, with 31 bases between. Germline-derived CDR1 and CDR2 are MNHEY and SMNVEV (reference sequence). CDR3 size: 19 residues. CDR3 nucleotides: TGTGCCAGCAGTCCACTTCCGGTCAACTTCAAGGGCCCCTGGGACATTCAGTACTTC. It translates to CASSPLPVNFKGPWDIQYF.

The rearrangement links TRBV9 to TRBJ1-2; D may be TRBD1 (5 bases). V lost 3 bases, J lost 3 bases, and 18 bases lay in between. Per the germline V gene, CDR1 is SGDLS and CDR2 is YYNGEE. The CDR3 contains 16 residues. The CDR3 nucleotides are TGTGCCAGCAGCGCCCCCGGAGAAGGGGCATACTATGGCTACACCTTC. Protein: CASSAPGEGAYYGYTF.

This clone was recorded only once. The chain has TRBV7-2 and TRBJ2-7; D unresolved. The CDR3 spans 12 residues. V shed 1 base and J shed 2 bases, with 3 bases lying between them. In germline, CDR1 is SGHTA, CDR2 FQGNSA. CDR3 sequence reads: CASSLVPYEQYF. DNA for the CDR3: TGTGCCAGCAGCTTAGTTCCCTACGAGCAGTACTTC.

CDR3 bases: TGTGCCAGCAGCTTGTGGAGTAGCTCCTACGAGCAGTACTTC. Protein sequence: CASSLWSSSYEQYF. The V call is TRBV13, the J call TRBJ2-7; D call uncertain. The CDR3 consists of 14 residues. Germline-derived CDR1 and CDR2 are PRHDT and FYEKMQ (reference sequence). V lost 3 bases to trimming and J lost 0 bases, with 9 bases between them.

The chain recombines TRBV4-1 with TRBJ2-7; maybe TRBD2 (5 bases). V lost 0 bases and J lost 7, with 7 bases in between. This CDR3 comprises 12 residues. The germline gives CDR1 MGHRA, CDR2 YSYEKL. In DNA, the CDR3 is TGCGCCAGCAGCCAAGAGTCGGGGGAGCAGTACTTC. Its translation is CASSQESGEQYF.

The chain carries TRBV21-1 and TRBJ2-3; the table's TRBD2 call for D was not verified on the DNA. TRBV21-1 is a known pseudogene. The CDR3 consists of 12 residues. CDR3 region: CASTTGEGTQYF. In DNA, the CDR3 is TGTGCCAGCACCACGGGGGAAGGTACGCAGTATTTT.

This chain connects TRBV29-1 to TRBJ1-1; D is possibly TRBD1 (5 bases). Trimming removed 6 bases from V and 10 bases from J, with 18 bases in between. This CDR3 is 12 amino acids long. Looked up from germline, CDR1 is SQVTM and CDR2 is ANQGSEA. Here the CDR3 reads CSVIGGGPGAFF. CDR3 bases: TGCAGCGTCATCGGCGGGGGTCCCGGAGCTTTCTTT. The whole variable domain, filled in from reference TRBV29-1 and TRBJ1-1, reads SAVISQKPSRDICQRGTSLTIQCQVDSQVTMMFWYRQQPGQSLTLIATANQGSEATYESGFVIDKFPISRPNLTFSTLTVSNMSPEDSSIYLCSVIGGGPGAFFGQGTRLTVV.

This chain joins TRBV29-1 and TRBJ1-1; 7 positions agree with TRBD1. This CDR3 comprises 14 residues. The J segment lost 11 bases and the V segment lost 7 bases, leaving 19 bases of the junction unmatched. Germline values: CDR1 SQVTM, CDR2 ANQGSEA. The CDR3, as DNA: TGCAGCGCGAGGGGTTGGACAGGTACGCATGGGGCTTTCTTT. Translating gives CSARGWTGTHGAFF.

This clone was observed a single time. The J gene is TRBJ2-3, the V gene TRBV28, with TRBD2 matching over 7 bases. The CDR3 sequence is 14 residues long. Per the germline V gene, CDR1 is MDHEN and CDR2 is SYDVKM. V lost 9 bases to trimming and J lost 0 bases; unmatched junction nucleotides: 6. The CDR3 DNA reads TGTGCCAGTACTCTAGCGGCTAGCACAGATACGCAGTATTTT. This sequence encodes CASTLAASTDTQYF.

The chain combines TRBV4-1 with TRBJ1-1; D is undetermined. Germline CDR1 is MGHRA and CDR2 is YSYEKL. V was trimmed by 3 bases and J by 3 bases, leaving 11 bases between them. The CDR3 has 14 residues. The CDR3 is CASSHISEDTEAFF. CDR3 nucleotide sequence: TGCGCCAGCAGCCATATATCAGAGGACACTGAAGCTTTCTTT.

The V gene is TRBV7-7, the J gene TRBJ2-1; D is possibly TRBD1 (5 bases). Germline lookup yields CDR1 SSHAT and CDR2 FNYEAQ (reference sequence). The V gene lost 1 base and the J gene lost 2 bases, with 9 bases spanning the gap. The CDR3 consists of 15 residues. CDR3 bases: TGTGCCAGCAGCTTAGAAACAGGAACCTACAATGAGCAGTTCTTC. Translating gives CASSLETGTYNEQFF.

The chain has TRBV27 and TRBJ1-4; possibly TRBD1 for D (5 bases). The germline V gene encodes CDR1 MNHEY and CDR2 SMNVEV (reference sequence). The CDR3 consists of 18 residues. V lost 0 bases, J lost 0 bases, and 14 bases lay in between. In DNA form, the CDR3 reads TGTGCCAGCAGTTTATCGAGCGGGGGGTCTGCAACTAATGAAAAACTGTTTTTT. Translating it yields CASSLSSGGSATNEKLFF.

This CDR3 reads CSVGGQPEAFF. For the CDR3, the DNA is TGCAGCGTTGGAGGACAGCCTGAAGCTTTCTTT. The chain joins TRBV29-1 to TRBJ1-1, with TRBD1 as a possible D gene (6 bases). The CDR3 is 11 amino acids. Germline CDR1 SQVTM, CDR2 ANQGSEA. V was cut by 4 bases and J by 6 bases, with 9 bases left in between.

The rearrangement joins TRBV10-3 to TRBJ1-1; 7 bases agree with TRBD1. The CDR3 contains 15 residues. The junction had 6 bases not matched to a gene; V was cut back by 1 base and J by 4 bases. The germline CDR1 and CDR2 sequences are ENHRY and SYGVKD. This chain's CDR3 is CAISELKTGPTEAFF. In nucleotides, the CDR3 is TGTGCCATCAGTGAGTTGAAGACAGGGCCCACTGAAGCTTTCTTT.

This clone has only one observation. The chain has TRBV5-6 and TRBJ2-2; the match to TRBD2 covers 9 bases. The CDR3 totals 16 residues. Looked up from germline, CDR1 is SGHDT and CDR2 is YYEEEE. The V and J ends lost 3 bases and 2 bases, in that order; junction bases with no gene match: 5. The CDR3 region is CASSWVTSGNTGELFF. In DNA, the CDR3 is TGTGCCAGCAGCTGGGTGACTAGCGGAAACACCGGGGAGCTGTTTTTT.

This chain joins TRBV28 and TRBJ2-7, with D possibly matching TRBD2 (5 bases). Germline V lookup: CDR1 MDHEN, CDR2 SYDVKM. The CDR3 length is 15 residues. Trimming took off 2 bases at V and 7 bases at J, with 18 bases between the two ends. CDR3 loop: CASSLEGVPSDEQYF. In DNA, the CDR3 is TGTGCCAGCAGTTTAGAGGGAGTACCCTCGGATGAGCAGTACTTC. The full variable domain, completed using reference TRBV28 and TRBJ2-7, is DVKVTQSSRYLVKRTGEKVFLECVQDMDHENMFWYRQDPGLGLRLIYFSYDVKMKEKGDIPEGYSVSREKKERFSLILESASTNQTSMYLCASSLEGVPSDEQYFGPGTRLTVT.

The chain combines TRBV19 with TRBJ1-2, with TRBD1 identical over 12 bases. V dropped 5 bases and J dropped 0; count of bases not matched to a gene: 7. The germline V gene encodes CDR1 LNHDA and CDR2 SQIVND (reference sequence). There are 17 residues in the CDR3. The CDR3 coding sequence is TGTGCCAGTAGTTACCGGGACAGGGGGCCGGCTAACTATGGCTACACCTTC. This gives the protein CASSYRDRGPANYGYTF.

The J gene is TRBJ2-3, the V gene TRBV7-2, with 7 positions matching TRBD2. The CDR3 spans 17 residues. Germline lookup yields CDR1 SGHTA and CDR2 FQGNSA. V was pared by 1 base and J by 2 bases, with 9 bases of the junction left unmatched. The CDR3 sequence: CASSLVVPRGITDTQYF. CDR3 bases: TGTGCCAGCAGCTTAGTGGTTCCGCGGGGGATCACAGATACGCAGTATTTT.

The rearrangement links TRBV5-4 to TRBJ2-7; possibly TRBD1 for D (5 bases). From germline, CDR1 is SGHNT and CDR2 YYREEE (reference sequence). Trimming cost V 0 bases and J 7 bases, with 11 bases left between them. The length of the CDR3 is 13 residues. In DNA form, the CDR3 reads TGTGCCAGCAGCTTGGCCACAGGACCAGAGCAGTACTTC. Translating gives CASSLATGPEQYF.

This chain links TRBV15 with TRBJ2-7; either TRBD1 or TRBD2 may fit D (5 bases each). CDR3 length equals 14 residues. CDR1 and CDR2 (germline): LNHNV, YYDKDF (reference sequence). The V end was cut by 1 base, the J end by 1 base, with 8 bases between. The CDR3 DNA reads as TGTGCCACCAGCAGAGGGGACGTTTCCTACGAGCAGTACTTC. Protein: CATSRGDVSYEQYF.

V and J are TRBV5-6 and TRBJ1-5; D is uncertain. Looked up from germline, CDR1 is SGHDT and CDR2 is YYEEEE. This CDR3 spans 14 amino acids. The V end was cut by 4 bases, the J end by 6 bases, with 14 bases between. The CDR3 DNA reads TGTGCCAGCAGCCCTTCCTCGTATGCTCAGCCCCAGCATTTT. Amino acids: CASSPSSYAQPQHF.

In its sample, this clone was seen once. The chain links TRBV7-8 to TRBJ1-3; D possibly corresponds to TRBD1 (6 bases). Trimming pared 5 bases from V and 2 bases from J, leaving 10 bases between. CDR3 length equals 14 residues. CDR1 is SGHVS, CDR2 FQNEAQ, per germline. CDR3 sequence reads: CASSDWDTGNTIYF. In DNA form, the CDR3 reads TGTGCCAGCAGCGACTGGGACACTGGAAACACCATATATTTT.

The genes are TRBV6-5 and TRBJ2-7; D might be TRBD1 (6 bases). Trimming removed 4 bases at V and 5 bases at J, with 12 bases between. CDR3 length equals 13 residues. Germline V gene data show CDR1 as MNHEY and CDR2 as SVGAGI. The chain's CDR3 is CASSFAGTNEQYF. The CDR3 nucleotides are TGTGCCAGCAGTTTTGCAGGGACAAACGAGCAGTACTTC.

This clone was counted once. This sequence joins TRBV4-3 and TRBJ2-7; 7 bases are shared with TRBD2. This CDR3 is 13 amino acids long. Germline V gene lookup returns CDR1 LGHNA and CDR2 YSLEER. The ends lost 5 bases at V and 6 bases at J; junction bases unmatched: 7. The CDR3 loop is CASSLSGAGEQYF. The CDR3 nucleotides are TGCGCCAGCAGCTTAAGCGGGGCCGGCGAGCAGTACTTC.

The chain combines TRBV4-1 with TRBJ1-2; 8 nucleotides agree with TRBD1. J was trimmed by 3 bases and V by 4 bases; bases with no gene match: 4. Germline V CDR1 and CDR2: MGHRA, YSYEKL. There are 14 residues in the CDR3. The CDR3 sequence is CASSPGTGDYGYTF. The DNA of the CDR3 is TGCGCCAGCAGCCCCGGGACAGGCGACTATGGCTACACCTTC.

The chain has TRBV7-6 and TRBJ1-4, with D maybe TRBD1 (5 bases). The CDR3 loop spans 15 amino acids. Per the germline V gene, CDR1 is SGHVS and CDR2 is FNYEAQ. V lost 5 bases and J 7 bases, leaving 17 bases between the germline ends. CDR3 sequence (DNA): TGTGCCAGCAGCCAGCAGGGCTCAAGGGGTGAAAAACTGTTTTTT. Amino acids: CASSQQGSRGEKLFF.

The chain has TRBV4-1 and TRBJ1-1; a weak D match, TRBD1 (5 bases). V was cut by 4 bases and J by 0 bases, with 9 bases left in between. Germline V CDR1 and CDR2: MGHRA, YSYEKL. The CDR3 loop spans 14 amino acids. The CDR3 region has the DNA TGCGCCAGCAGCCCCTGGGGGATGAACACTGAAGCTTTCTTT. This codes for CASSPWGMNTEAFF.